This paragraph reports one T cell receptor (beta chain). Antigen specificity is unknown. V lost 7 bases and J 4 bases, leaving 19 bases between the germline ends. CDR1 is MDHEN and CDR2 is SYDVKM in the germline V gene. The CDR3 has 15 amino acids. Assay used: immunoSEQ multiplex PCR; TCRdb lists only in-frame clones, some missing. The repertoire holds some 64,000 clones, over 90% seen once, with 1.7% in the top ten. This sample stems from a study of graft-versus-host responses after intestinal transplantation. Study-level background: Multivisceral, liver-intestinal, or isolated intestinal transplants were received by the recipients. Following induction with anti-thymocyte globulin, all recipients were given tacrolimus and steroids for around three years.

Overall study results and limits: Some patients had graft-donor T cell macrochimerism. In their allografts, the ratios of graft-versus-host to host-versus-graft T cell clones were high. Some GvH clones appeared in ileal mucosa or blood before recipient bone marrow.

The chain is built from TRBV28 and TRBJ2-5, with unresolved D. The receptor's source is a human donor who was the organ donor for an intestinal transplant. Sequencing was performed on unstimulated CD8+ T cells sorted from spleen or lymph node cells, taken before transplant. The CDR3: CASTLVGRSLETQYF. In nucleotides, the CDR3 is TGTGCCAGCACTCTAGTCGGAAGAAGTCTAGAGACCCAGTACTTC.